Below, 2 T cell receptor beta chains from the same sample are listed, as sequenced in a study of blood T cell repertoires in COVID-19. The table came from immunoSEQ multiplex PCR; TCRdb's copy has only in-frame clones and leaves some out. The sample records under 300,000 clones, roughly nine tenths being singletons. Specimen: PBMCs or T cells enriched from blood (not recorded which). These receptors came from a human donor in a cohort exposed to, infected with or recovered from COVID-19 (not recorded which). The donor label of this sample is uncertain.

The chain is built from TRBV4-1 and TRBJ1-1, with D perhaps TRBD1 (5 bases). Germline loops: CDR1 MGHRA, CDR2 YSYEKL. V shed 1 base and J shed 0 bases, with 9 bases lying between them. CDR3 length equals 15 residues. CDR3 in amino acids: CASSQGRGMNTEAFF. The CDR3 DNA sequence: TGCGCCAGCAGCCAAGGAAGGGGCATGAACACTGAAGCTTTCTTT.

The rearrangement joins TRBV3-1 (or the pseudogene TRBV3-2) to TRBJ2-5; 8 nucleotides align to TRBD2. V shed 9 bases and J 5 bases; nucleotides not matched to a gene: 17. The CDR3 is 16 amino acids. CDR1 and CDR2 (germline): LGHDT, YNNKEL (reference sequence). CDR3 region: CARVSGANWAGETQYF. The DNA for the CDR3 is TGTGCCAGGGTTAGCGGGGCTAATTGGGCCGGGGAGACCCAGTACTTC.